These 20 T cell receptor beta chains were sequenced from one sample in a study of vaccination effects on CD4 cells after COVID-19. These receptors lack a known antigen. TCRdb keeps only in-frame clones here, not all; method: immunoSEQ multiplex PCR. The sample comprises some 40,000 clones, about 78% of which are singletons, and about 18% rests with the top ten. Viral peptide pools were used in the ViraFEST assay to expand antigen-specific CD4+ T cells, and sequencing came afterward. Following 10 days of culture, CD4+ T cells were isolated. PCR confirmed that the person was infected with SARS-CoV-2 between March and December 2020. Specimen: CD4+ T cells from PBMCs cultured with HCoV-NL63 spike peptides, collected before COVID-19 vaccination. These TCRs come from a human donor who had a prior SARS-CoV-2 infection.

This chain uses TRBV5-1 with TRBJ1-1; D gene ambiguous. The CDR3 runs to 14 residues. V lost 5 bases to trimming and J lost 1 base, with 12 bases between them. Germline V gene lookup returns CDR1 SGHRS and CDR2 YFSETQ. This chain's CDR3 is CASSKDVGNTEAFF. In DNA form, the CDR3 reads TGCGCCAGCAGTAAGGACGTTGGGAACACTGAAGCTTTCTTT.

The genes are TRBV29-1 and TRBJ2-1; D possibly corresponds to TRBD1 (5 bases). This CDR3 spans 12 amino acids. Trimming cost V 5 bases and J 5 bases, with 10 bases left between them. Per the germline V gene, CDR1 is SQVTM and CDR2 is ANQGSEA. CDR3 nucleotide sequence: TGCAGCGTTATAGCCAGGGACAATGAGCAGTTCTTC. Protein: CSVIARDNEQFF.

J is TRBJ2-5 and V is TRBV5-4, with 7 positions matching TRBD1. Germline assignment: CDR1 SGHNT and CDR2 YYREEE (reference sequence). The CDR3 has 12 residues. V gave up 8 bases and J gave up 4 bases; unmatched junction bases: 5. The CDR3 is CARGDSGETQYF. The CDR3 DNA is TGTGCCAGAGGGGACAGTGGAGAGACCCAGTACTTC.

This clone was counted between two and nine times. The genes are TRBV19 and TRBJ1-5, with TRBD1 identical over 9 bases. Germline V gene lookup returns CDR1 LNHDA and CDR2 SQIVND (reference sequence). The CDR3 loop spans 15 amino acids. The V gene end was trimmed by 6 bases and the J gene end by 5 bases; junction bases not matched to a gene: 8. The CDR3 DNA reads TGTGCCAGTAGGGAAGGGACAGGGCCTTATCAGCCCCAGCATTTT. Translation: CASREGTGPYQPQHF.

The chain couples TRBV18 to TRBJ1-3; no clear D gene. CDR1 KGHSH and CDR2 LQKENI come from the germline V gene. V was shortened by 2 bases and J by 0 bases, with 11 bases between the two germline ends. The CDR3 has 16 residues. The CDR3 reads CASSPFQVSSGNTIYF. Here the CDR3 DNA reads TGTGCCAGCTCACCATTTCAGGTCAGCTCTGGAAACACCATATATTTT.

This chain joins TRBV24-1 and TRBJ1-4; 10 nucleotides match TRBD1. V lost 3 bases and J lost 7; bases outside the gene matches: 7. Germline CDR1 KGHDR, CDR2 SFDVKD. The CDR3 is 16 residues long. The CDR3 region is CATSDPGTGDSEKLFF. The DNA of the CDR3 is TGTGCCACCAGTGATCCCGGGACAGGGGATTCTGAAAAACTGTTTTTT.

This chain links TRBV6-6 with TRBJ2-1; D remains unclear. The germline V and J ends were trimmed by 2 bases and 8 bases, with 13 bases remaining between them. The CDR3 is 14 amino acids. Germline-derived CDR1 and CDR2 are MNHNY and SVGAGI (reference sequence). CDR3 sequence: CASSYRTQQDEQFF. The CDR3, as DNA: TGTGCCAGCAGTTACAGAACTCAGCAGGATGAGCAGTTCTTC.

This chain links TRBV11-2 with TRBJ1-1, with D unclear. The CDR3 is 14 amino acids. Between the trimmed V and J ends, which lost 3 bases and 1 base, there was a span of 9 bases. Germline CDR1 and CDR2: SGHAT and FQNNGV. The CDR3 sequence: CASSFQMGNTEAFF. Here the CDR3 DNA reads TGTGCCAGCAGCTTTCAAATGGGGAACACTGAAGCTTTCTTT.

The CDR3 region is CASSLTGVNQPQHF. The CDR3 DNA reads as TGCGCCAGCAGCTTGACAGGGGTCAATCAGCCCCAGCATTTT. The V gene is TRBV5-1, the J gene TRBJ1-5, with 7 bases fitting TRBD1. Unmatched junction bases numbered 1, after V lost 1 base and J lost 3 bases. This CDR3 is built from 14 residues. Looked up from germline, CDR1 is SGHRS and CDR2 is YFSETQ.

The rearrangement uses TRBV15 and TRBJ1-1; D gene unclear. V shed 1 base and J shed 9 bases, with 18 bases lying between them. Germline-derived CDR1 and CDR2 are LNHNV and YYDKDF (reference sequence). The length of the CDR3 is 15 residues. The CDR3 loop reads CATSRGKGLEPKAFF. CDR3 DNA: TGTGCCACCAGCAGAGGGAAAGGGTTGGAACCAAAAGCTTTCTTT. Full variable domain (rest looked up from reference TRBV15 and TRBJ1-1): DAMVIQNPRYQVTQFGKPVTLSCSQTLNHNVMYWYQQKSSQAPKLLFHYYDKDFNNEADTPDNFQSRRPNTSFCFLDIRSPGLGDTAMYLCATSRGKGLEPKAFFGQGTRLTVV.

The chain employs TRBV9 and TRBJ2-5; 7 positions agree with TRBD2. This CDR3 has 14 amino acids. Germline loops: CDR1 SGDLS, CDR2 YYNGEE. The trim removed 7 bases at V and 5 bases at J, leaving 11 bases unmatched. The CDR3 DNA follows: TGTGCCAGCGGCTTGGGGGGGAGGGTGGAGACCCAGTACTTC. This codes for CASGLGGRVETQYF.

The gene calls are TRBV2 and TRBJ2-5, with TRBD1 matching over 9 bases. The CDR3 is 14 amino acids. Trimming removed 5 bases from V and 4 bases from J; junction bases left unmatched: 5. The germline gives CDR1 SNHLY, CDR2 FYNNEI. CDR3 in amino acids: CASSKQGALETQYF. The CDR3 nucleotides read TGTGCCAGCAGTAAACAGGGGGCTCTAGAGACCCAGTACTTC.

This CDR3 is CASSLDRVNEQYF. The CDR3, as DNA: TGTGCCAGCAGCTTGGACAGGGTCAACGAGCAGTACTTC. This chain connects TRBV5-4 to TRBJ2-7, with D perhaps TRBD1 (6 bases). The CDR3 loop spans 13 amino acids. Germline V gives CDR1 SGHNT, CDR2 YYREEE (reference sequence). V dropped 0 bases and J dropped 5 bases, with 9 bases sitting between them.

The chain carries TRBV7-2 and TRBJ1-1; D is ambiguous. Per germline, CDR1 SGHTA and CDR2 FQGNSA. With 7 bases removed from V and 0 bases from J, the gap between germline ends came to 9 bases. This CDR3 is built from 13 residues. CDR3 region: CASTLRMNTEAFF. CDR3 DNA sequence: TGTGCCAGCACCCTTAGAATGAACACTGAAGCTTTCTTT. Together with reference TRBV7-2 and TRBJ1-1, the CDR3 gives the full variable domain: GAGVSQSPSNKVTEKGKDVELRCDPISGHTALYWYRQSLGQGLEFLIYFQGNSAPDKSGLPSDRFSAERTGGSVSTLTIQRTQQEDSAVYLCASTLRMNTEAFFGQGTRLTVV.

This clone appeared a single time. The chain carries TRBV19 and TRBJ1-1; TRBD1 agrees at 9 bases. Germline V CDR1 and CDR2: LNHDA, SQIVND (reference sequence). Losses at the gene ends were 5 bases for V and 5 bases for J; bases not matched to a gene: 9. CDR3 size: 15 residues. The CDR3 loop reads CASSAVTGGWTEAFF. Here the CDR3 DNA reads TGTGCCAGTAGTGCCGTTACAGGGGGCTGGACTGAAGCTTTCTTT.

This sequence joins TRBV29-1 and TRBJ1-4, with D possibly being TRBD1 (6 bases). Per the germline V gene, CDR1 is SQVTM and CDR2 is ANQGSEA. The CDR3 has 13 residues. Trimming took 7 bases from V and 5 from J, leaving 14 bases between them. CDR3 in DNA: TGCAGCGCTACAGGGCCCGACAATGAAAAACTGTTTTTT. Translated, it gives CSATGPDNEKLFF. The whole variable domain, remainder taken from reference TRBV29-1 and TRBJ1-4, is SAVISQKPSRDICQRGTSLTIQCQVDSQVTMMFWYRQQPGQSLTLIATANQGSEATYESGFVIDKFPISRPNLTFSTLTVSNMSPEDSSIYLCSATGPDNEKLFFGSGTQLSVL.

The chain employs TRBV6-6 and TRBJ1-2, with TRBD1 as a possible D gene (5 bases). The CDR3 consists of 13 residues. The V end was cut by 0 bases, the J end by 8 bases, with 10 bases between. The V gene's germline CDR1 is MNHNY and CDR2 SVGAGI (reference sequence). The CDR3 DNA sequence: TGTGCCAGCAGTTACTCAGGAGAGGGGGGCTACACCTTC. Its protein is CASSYSGEGGYTF.

This sequence joins TRBV30 and TRBJ2-6; D might be TRBD1 (5 bases). The ends were cut back, 2 bases at V and 2 bases at J, with 7 bases in the middle. This CDR3 is 14 amino acids long. Germline V gives CDR1 GTSNPN, CDR2 SVGIG (reference sequence). CDR3 protein: CAWSPGPGANVLTF. The DNA for the CDR3 is TGTGCCTGGAGTCCAGGGCCTGGGGCCAACGTCCTGACTTTC.

This chain links TRBV27 with TRBJ2-1; D is possibly TRBD2 (6 bases). The CDR3 runs to 17 residues. V was cut by 7 bases and J by 3 bases, with 22 bases left in between. The germline CDR1 and CDR2 sequences are MNHEY and SMNVEV (reference sequence). The CDR3 DNA reads TGTGCCAGCATGTCTTGGGGAGGAGCGCGGGACTACAATGAGCAGTTCTTC. Encoded protein: CASMSWGGARDYNEQFF.

The chain is built from TRBV5-5 and TRBJ2-5; D remains unclear. The CDR3 is 12 residues long. Germline CDR1 and CDR2: SGHKS and YYEKEE (reference sequence). The V and J ends lost 1 base and 5 bases respectively, with 6 bases between them. The CDR3 region is CASSLQGETQYF. The DNA of the CDR3 is TGTGCCAGCAGCTTGCAAGGCGAGACCCAGTACTTC.